This TCR beta chain was sequenced for a study of cytotoxic CD8 clonotypes in ibrutinib-treated CLL. V shed 4 bases and J shed 4 bases, with 11 bases lying between them. CDR1 MDHEN and CDR2 SYDVKM come from the germline V gene. This CDR3 spans 13 amino acids. Clones were sequenced by immunoSEQ multiplex PCR, and TCRdb holds only the in-frame ones, with some missing. The sample lists about 160,000 clones; about 80% were seen once. This TCR was recovered from a human donor with chronic lymphocytic leukemia. The chain carries TRBV28 and TRBJ2-7; D unresolved. The sequencing here drew on PBMCs, taken after 12 months of ibrutinib treatment. CDR3 sequence reads: CASSWVGEYEQYF. CDR3 DNA sequence: TGTGCCAGCAGTTGGGTTGGAGAATACGAGCAGTACTTC.